In its sample, the clone carrying this TCR beta chain was seen many times. The length of the CDR3 is 12 residues. Trimming cost V 1 base and J 8 bases, with 8 bases left between them. The sample belongs to a study of patients and donors after allogeneic stem cell transplantation. Via MiXCR, TCRdb re-called the RT-PCR reads, giving one row per CDR3 protein. The sample has about 960,000 distinct CDR3 sequences, about a sixth seen once. This receptor was obtained from a human donor who was either an allogeneic HSCT recipient or a stem cell or donor lymphocyte infusion donor (not recorded which). It is not recorded whose cells these are; they may come from a transplant donor. This rearrangement joins TRBV12-3 or TRBV12-4 to TRBJ1-1; D is ambiguous. The sample comprised blood, either unsorted or a sorted T cell fraction (not recorded which). The CDR3: CASSLDEAEAFF. The CDR3 DNA reads TGTGCCAGCAGTTTAGACGAGGCGGAAGCTTTCTTT.